One and the same sample provided the 7 T cell receptor beta chains below, sequenced in a study of regulatory T cells in long-lasting Graves disease. Described time point: persistent/refractory GD, antithyroid drugs over 5 years with positive TRAb. Scientists built the TCR library using RNA that was extracted from PBMCs. Sequencing libraries for TCR beta were prepared with iRepertoire HTBI primers and Arm-PCR of CDR3 regions. One entry per CDR3 protein results from TCRdb running MiXCR on the multiplex PCR reads. The sample consists of over 450,000 distinct CDR3 sequences, roughly 21% of them appearing once. Here the sequenced sample was peripheral blood mononuclear cells (PBMCs), taken when the disease was refractory, from a patient treated with antithyroid drugs. Receptors were obtained from a female donor with Graves disease.

The V gene is TRBV20-1, the J gene TRBJ2-5, with D unclear. Trimming took off 2 bases at V and 5 bases at J, with 12 bases between the two ends. This CDR3 has 13 amino acids. Germline CDR1 is DFQATT and CDR2 is SNEGSKA (reference sequence). DNA of the CDR3: TGCAGTGCTAGATCAGGTTCCGGGGAGACCCAGTACTTC. Amino acids: CSARSGSGETQYF.

The chain recombines TRBV7-6 with TRBJ1-4; the D gene is possibly TRBD1 (5 bases). The CDR3 has 17 residues. V was cut by 4 bases and J by 5 bases, with 20 bases left in between. Germline V gene lookup returns CDR1 SGHVS and CDR2 FNYEAQ. CDR3 region: CASSSPWDGGWNEKLFF. The CDR3 DNA follows: TGTGCCAGCAGCTCCCCCTGGGATGGGGGATGGAATGAAAAACTGTTTTTT.

The chain links TRBV6-1 to TRBJ1-2, with 10 bases fitting TRBD1. V trimming: 6 bases; J trimming: 8 bases; junction bases outside the gene matches: 9. Germline values: CDR1 MNHNS, CDR2 SASEGT. The CDR3 loop spans 14 amino acids. The CDR3 coding sequence is TGTGCCAGCAGGCCCGGACAGGGGGAACGAGGCTACACCTTC. It is translated as CASRPGQGERGYTF.

This clonotype was seen repeatedly, ten times or more. This chain connects TRBV12-3 or TRBV12-4 to TRBJ2-7; a weak D match, TRBD1 (6 bases). The CDR3 spans 12 residues. Trimming took 4 bases from V and 4 from J, leaving 8 bases between them. The CDR3 sequence: CASSYQGYEQYF. CDR3 coding DNA: TGTGCCAGCAGTTACCAGGGGTACGAGCAGTACTTC.

There are many counts of this clonotype. This chain uses TRBV7-2 with TRBJ1-1; a possible D gene is TRBD1 (5 bases). The CDR3 length is 13 residues. Germline CDR1 and CDR2: SGHTA and FQGNSA. Trimming took off 8 bases at V and 1 base at J, with 11 bases between the two ends. The DNA for the CDR3 is TGTGCCAGCGATCTTGGGGCGAACACTGAAGCTTTCTTT. Encoded protein: CASDLGANTEAFF.

This clonotype was counted at least ten times. This chain joins TRBV28 and TRBJ1-2, with D unclear. In germline, CDR1 is MDHEN, CDR2 SYDVKM. CDR3 length: 12 residues. Deletions cut 5 bases from V and 8 bases from J, with 12 bases between. As DNA, the CDR3 is TGTGCCAGCAGTATAGGTCAAGGAGGCTACACCTTC. Protein: CASSIGQGGYTF.

This clonotype was seen at least ten times. J is TRBJ2-5 and V is TRBV3-1; D is ambiguous. Germline CDR1 is LGHDT and CDR2 is YNNKEL (reference sequence). V lost 2 bases, J lost 5 bases, and 6 bases lay in between. CDR3 size: 12 residues. The CDR3 DNA follows: TGTGCCAGCAGCCAAATTGGCGAGACCCAGTACTTC. This codes for CASSQIGETQYF.